These T cell receptor beta chains were read from a single sample in a study of response to subunit inactivated influenza vaccine. TCRdb re-called the RT-PCR reads with MiXCR, one entry per CDR3 protein. Altogether around 200,000 distinct CDR3 sequences are present, 7.5% to 10% being singletons, with the ten largest covering under 13%. The sequencing used non-naive T cells sorted from PBMCs, collected on the day of vaccination. These receptors were obtained from a man aged 50-60 years who received an inactivated influenza vaccine. Each CDR3 is given with its conserved first and last residue. The D gene is left open where the match is weak. Part of the rows lack a size; the others show once, few, many or a class for expanded clones.

TRBJ2-1,TRBV4-2,many,TRBD2,TGTGCCAGCAGCCAAGTGTCTTCGGCTAGCGGGAGTTTTAACAATGAGCAGTTCTTC,CASSQVSSASGSFNNEQFF
TRBJ2-7,TRBV20-1,few,TRBD2,TGCAGTGCTCTGACTAGCGGGAGAGGGTACGAGCAGTACTTC,CSALTSGRGYEQYF
TRBJ2-3,TRBV5-1,few,NA,TGCGCCAGCAGCTTGGAACAGGGCACAGATACGCAGTATTTT,CASSLEQGTDTQYF
TRBJ1-1,TRBV20-1,NA,NA,TGCAGTGCTAGTCAGTACATGAACACTGAAGCTTTCTTT,CSASQYMNTEAFF
TRBJ1-4,TRBV6-2/TRBV6-3,many,NA,TGTGCCAGCAGCTACGACGGTAATGAAAAACTGTTTTTT,CASSYDGNEKLFF
TRBJ1-5,TRBV20-1,NA,TRBD1,TGCAGTGCCCCGGACAGGGGAGGCAATCAGCCCCAGCATTTT,CSAPDRGGNQPQHF
TRBJ2-1,TRBV24-1,few,TRBD2,TGTGCCACCAGTGAAACCGGGACTAGGTACAATGAGCAGTTCTTC,CATSETGTRYNEQFF
TRBJ2-3,TRBV5-1,many,NA,TGCGCCAGCAGCTTGGAACCAGGGGGGGGCACAGATACGCAGTATTTT,CASSLEPGGGTDTQYF
TRBJ2-1,TRBV18,many,NA,TGTGCCAGCTCACCGGGACCATCCTACAATGAGCAGTTCTTC,CASSPGPSYNEQFF
TRBJ1-2,TRBV7-3,NA,TRBD1,TGTGCCAGCAGCCTCCGTCCCGGGACAGACTATGGCTACACCTTC,CASSLRPGTDYGYTF
TRBJ2-6,TRBV10-3,NA,TRBD1,TGTGCCACCTTCAATAGGGGGCGCGGAGGCTCTGGGGCCAACGTCCTGACTTTC,CATFNRGRGGSGANVLTF